This T cell receptor (beta chain) appears in the sequencing data of a study of T cells in Graves' hyperthyroidism and ophthalmopathy. It was RNA transcripts that yielded the amplified TCR beta CDR3 regions. HTBI primers were employed in a first-round RT-PCR of the TCR CDR3. TCRdb redid the calling of the multiplex PCR reads with MiXCR, one entry per CDR3 protein. Of 370,000 or so distinct CDR3 sequences listed, about 15% are singletons. Germline trimming cut 6 bases from V and 5 bases from J; bases unmatched to any gene: 15. Germline loops: CDR1 DFQATT, CDR2 SNEGSKA (reference sequence). The CDR3 spans 15 residues. Diagnosing involved the use of clinical symptoms, serum thyroxine and TRAb, thyroid ultrasound and orbital computed tomography. This clonotype occurred many times.

The genes are TRBV20-1 and TRBJ1-1; 7 positions match TRBD1. This receptor was identified in a woman aged 18-29 years with Graves' hyperthyroidism that later progressed to Graves' ophthalmopathy. Sequenced sample: blood. CDR3 in amino acids: CSAPSQGGVVTEAFF. The CDR3 nucleotides read TGCAGTGCCCCTTCTCAGGGGGGGGTGGTAACTGAAGCTTTCTTT.